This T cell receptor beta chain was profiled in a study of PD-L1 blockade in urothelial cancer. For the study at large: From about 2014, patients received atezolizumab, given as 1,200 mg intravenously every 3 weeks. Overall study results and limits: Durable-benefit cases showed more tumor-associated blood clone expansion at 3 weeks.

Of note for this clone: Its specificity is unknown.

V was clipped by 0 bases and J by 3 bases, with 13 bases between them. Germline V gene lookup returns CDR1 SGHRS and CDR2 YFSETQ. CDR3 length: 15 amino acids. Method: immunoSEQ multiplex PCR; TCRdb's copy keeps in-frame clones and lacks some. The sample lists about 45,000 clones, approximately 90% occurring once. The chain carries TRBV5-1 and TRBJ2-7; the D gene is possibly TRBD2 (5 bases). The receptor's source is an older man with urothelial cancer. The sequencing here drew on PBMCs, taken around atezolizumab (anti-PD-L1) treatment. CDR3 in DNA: TGCGCCAGCAGCTTGGGAGGGTCCGAAATCTACGAGCAGTACTTC. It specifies CASSLGGSEIYEQYF. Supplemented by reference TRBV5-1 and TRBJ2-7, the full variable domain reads KAGVTQTPRYLIKTRGQQVTLSCSPISGHRSVSWYQQTPGQGLQFLFEYFSETQRNKGNFPGRFSGRQFSNSRSEMNVSTLELGDSALYLCASSLGGSEIYEQYFGPGTRLTVT.